This T cell receptor (beta chain) was profiled in a study of T-cell memory formation after mild COVID-19. The germline gives CDR1 MNHEY, CDR2 SMNVEV (reference sequence). Losses at the gene ends were 6 bases for V and 9 bases for J; bases not matched to a gene: 4. The CDR3 spans 13 residues. The TCR alpha and TCR beta cDNA libraries, bearing sample barcodes and UMIs, were generated by 5'RACE using constant-segment primers. TCRdb re-called the 5' RACE reads with MiXCR, one entry per CDR3 protein. The sample consists of around 200,000 distinct CDR3 sequences, approximately 10% of them appearing once. Regarding the study as a whole: Among CD4+ contracting clones, most were CM and EM, and CD8+ ones EMRA. Later expanders leaned toward CD4+, whereas clones contracting from day 15 to 85 were balanced CD4/CD8. The appearance of some responding clones in pre-infection memory suggested that cross-reactive memory joined.

About this clonotype itself: The antigen remains unidentified.

The sequencing input was PBMCs or a T cell subset sorted from them (not recorded which). This sequence joins TRBV27 and TRBJ1-6, with TRBD1 matching 8 bases. This receptor was obtained from a man aged 18 to 29 who had mild COVID-19 (a few samples of this study predate the infection). Cell type and time point are not known. CDR3 coding DNA: TGTGCCAGCAGGTGGACAGGGAGTTCACCCCTCCACTTT. As protein: CASRWTGSSPLHF.